This entry concerns a single T cell receptor (beta chain). Its antigen remains unknown. This entry comes from a study of post-analysis software for immune sequencing data. In the study overall: Several disease courses (relapsing-remitting, secondary progressive and progressive-relapsing) of multiple sclerosis were included.

Presence of unique molecular identifiers characterized the TCR beta cDNA libraries. It was from about 0.94 to 9.7 million T cells that 500,000 or so cDNA molecules came. TCRdb passed the PCR reads through MiXCR, listing each CDR3 protein once. The data contain some 890,000 distinct CDR3 sequences, roughly 58% of them singletons. Study outcomes and limitations: The study found TRBV5-6, TRBV5-1 and TRBV20-1 among four to six TRBV segments more frequent in patients than controls. When compared against controls, multiple sclerosis patients showed significantly lower normalized Chao1 diversity.

CDR1 and CDR2 (germline): SGHTS, YDEGEE. The CDR3 spans 13 residues. Between the trimmed V and J ends, which lost 0 bases and 7 bases, there was a span of 10 bases. The sample taken for sequencing was blood. V usage is TRBV5-8 and J usage is TRBJ2-5; D may be TRBD1 (5 bases). The clonotype originates from a girl between 5 and 17 years old with multiple sclerosis. CDR3 DNA: TGTGCCAGCAGCTTGGAGGACACGCGGACCCAGTACTTC. Translation: CASSLEDTRTQYF.